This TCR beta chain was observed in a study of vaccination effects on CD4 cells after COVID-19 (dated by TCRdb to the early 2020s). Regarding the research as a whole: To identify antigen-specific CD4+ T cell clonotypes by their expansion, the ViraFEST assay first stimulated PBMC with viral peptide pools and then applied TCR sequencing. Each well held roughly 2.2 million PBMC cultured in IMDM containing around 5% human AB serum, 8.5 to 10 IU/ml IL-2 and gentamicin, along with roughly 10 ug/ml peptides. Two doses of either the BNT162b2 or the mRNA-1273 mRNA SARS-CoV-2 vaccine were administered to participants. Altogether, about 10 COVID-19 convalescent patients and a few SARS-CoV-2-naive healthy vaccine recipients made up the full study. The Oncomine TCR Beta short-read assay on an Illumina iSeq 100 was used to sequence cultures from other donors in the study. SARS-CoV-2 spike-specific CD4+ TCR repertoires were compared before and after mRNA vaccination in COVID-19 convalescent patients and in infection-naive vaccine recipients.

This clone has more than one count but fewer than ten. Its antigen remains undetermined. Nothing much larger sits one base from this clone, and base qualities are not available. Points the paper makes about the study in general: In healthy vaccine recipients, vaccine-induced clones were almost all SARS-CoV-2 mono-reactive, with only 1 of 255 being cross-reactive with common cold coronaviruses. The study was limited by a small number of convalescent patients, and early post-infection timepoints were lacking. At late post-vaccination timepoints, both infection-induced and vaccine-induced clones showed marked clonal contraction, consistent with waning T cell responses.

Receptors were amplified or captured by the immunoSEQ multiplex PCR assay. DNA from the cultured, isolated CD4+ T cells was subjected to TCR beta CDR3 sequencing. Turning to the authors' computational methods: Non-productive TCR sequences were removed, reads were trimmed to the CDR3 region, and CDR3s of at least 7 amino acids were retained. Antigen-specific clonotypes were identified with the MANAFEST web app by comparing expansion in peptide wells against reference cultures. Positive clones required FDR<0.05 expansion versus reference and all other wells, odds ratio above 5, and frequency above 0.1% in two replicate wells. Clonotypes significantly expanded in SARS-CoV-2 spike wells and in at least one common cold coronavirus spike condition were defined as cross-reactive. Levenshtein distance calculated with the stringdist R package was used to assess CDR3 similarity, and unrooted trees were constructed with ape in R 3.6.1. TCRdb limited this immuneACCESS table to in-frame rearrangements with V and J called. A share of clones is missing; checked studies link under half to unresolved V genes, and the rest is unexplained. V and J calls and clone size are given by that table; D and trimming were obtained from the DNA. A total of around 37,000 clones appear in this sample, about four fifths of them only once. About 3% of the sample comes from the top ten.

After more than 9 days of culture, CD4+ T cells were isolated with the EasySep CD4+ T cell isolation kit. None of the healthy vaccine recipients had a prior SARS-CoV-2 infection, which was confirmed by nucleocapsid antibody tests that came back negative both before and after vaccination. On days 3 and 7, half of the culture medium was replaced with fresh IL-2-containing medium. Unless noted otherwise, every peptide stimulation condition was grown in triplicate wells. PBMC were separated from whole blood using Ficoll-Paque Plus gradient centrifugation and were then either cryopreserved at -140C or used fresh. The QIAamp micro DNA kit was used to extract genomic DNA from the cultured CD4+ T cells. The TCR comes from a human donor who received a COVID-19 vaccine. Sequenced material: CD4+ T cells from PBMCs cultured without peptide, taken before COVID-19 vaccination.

In nucleotides, the sequence is TGCGCCAGCAGCCAAGAAAGAACAGGGGGATTGGGTGAGCAGTTCTTC. It specifies CASSQERTGGLGEQFF. This chain joins TRBV4-3 to TRBJ2-1, with TRBD1 matching 8 junction bases. The germline V and J ends show losses of 0 bases and 9 bases respectively, and no gene match explains 10 bases of the junction. The germline V gene supplies CDR1 LGHNA and CDR2 YSLEER. The CDR3 covers 16 residues, taking in both the cysteine and the phenylalanine. Only the CDR3 region is kept as DNA, spanning 48 bases read in frame from base 1.